This T cell receptor (beta chain) is from a study of cytomegalovirus exposure and HLA in healthy donors. General study findings and limits: Researchers left out some V segments, among them TRBV6-2 and TRBV6-3, as indistinguishable.

CDR1 and CDR2 from the germline V gene are SGHNT and YYREEE (reference sequence). V was clipped by 4 bases and J by 0 bases; unmatched bases: 1. This CDR3 region has 15 residues. With regard to this clone: Its antigen is as yet unknown.

PCR employed 60 Vbeta and 13 Jbeta primers. Here immunoSEQ multiplex PCR was the method, and the copy in TCRdb shows in-frame clones only, minus some. The sample carries about 93,000 clones, around 78% recorded once. This clonotype originated in a man aged 30 to 39 in good health and CMV-seronegative. The sequenced sample was PBMCs. The chain employs TRBV5-4 and TRBJ2-3; 11 nucleotides align to TRBD2. The CDR3 sequence: CASSTSGGSTDTQYF. The CDR3, as DNA: TGTGCCAGCAGCACTAGCGGGGGAAGCACAGATACGCAGTATTTT.